A single sample gave rise to the 4 T cell receptor beta chains below, sequenced in a study of blood T cell repertoires in COVID-19. This table comes from immunoSEQ multiplex PCR, and its TCRdb copy is limited to in-frame clones, with some not included. In the table there are 280,000 or so clones, about 91% of which are singletons. Sequenced sample: peripheral blood. The receptors originated from a woman aged 60-70 years with acute or convalescent COVID-19.

The chain employs TRBV4-3 and TRBJ2-3; 9 bases align to TRBD1. This CDR3 has 15 amino acids. J was trimmed by 1 base and V by 4 bases; bases with no gene match: 3. Germline V lookup: CDR1 LGHNA, CDR2 YSLEER. The CDR3 DNA sequence: TGCGCCAGCAGCCTGGGACAGGGTGGCACAGATACGCAGTATTTT. This gives the protein CASSLGQGGTDTQYF.

In DNA, the CDR3 is TGTGCCAGCAGCTTGAATGACAGGGGATACTCGCCGTCGGGCTACACCTTC. Its translation: CASSLNDRGYSPSGYTF. The chain links TRBV5-6 to TRBJ1-2; 8 bases line up with TRBD1. Germline CDR1 SGHDT, CDR2 YYEEEE. The V gene end was trimmed by 1 base and the J gene end by 8 bases; junction bases not matched to a gene: 16. The CDR3 covers 17 residues.

V and J are TRBV7-8 and TRBJ2-2; 7 nucleotides agree with TRBD1. CDR1 SGHVS and CDR2 FQNEAQ come from the germline V gene. The CDR3 is 15 residues long. V lost 5 bases, J lost 2 bases, and 5 bases stayed unmatched. CDR3 DNA: TGTGCCAGCAGCGCACACAGGGGTAACACCGGGGAGCTGTTTTTT. Protein product: CASSAHRGNTGELFF.

This sequence joins TRBV28 and TRBJ1-2, with D maybe TRBD1 (5 bases). Between the trimmed V and J ends, which lost 6 bases and 4 bases, there was a span of 12 bases. The CDR3 covers 13 residues. Per germline, CDR1 MDHEN and CDR2 SYDVKM. CDR3: CASSKRQPYGYTF. The CDR3 DNA follows: TGTGCCAGCAGCAAGCGACAGCCCTATGGCTACACCTTC.